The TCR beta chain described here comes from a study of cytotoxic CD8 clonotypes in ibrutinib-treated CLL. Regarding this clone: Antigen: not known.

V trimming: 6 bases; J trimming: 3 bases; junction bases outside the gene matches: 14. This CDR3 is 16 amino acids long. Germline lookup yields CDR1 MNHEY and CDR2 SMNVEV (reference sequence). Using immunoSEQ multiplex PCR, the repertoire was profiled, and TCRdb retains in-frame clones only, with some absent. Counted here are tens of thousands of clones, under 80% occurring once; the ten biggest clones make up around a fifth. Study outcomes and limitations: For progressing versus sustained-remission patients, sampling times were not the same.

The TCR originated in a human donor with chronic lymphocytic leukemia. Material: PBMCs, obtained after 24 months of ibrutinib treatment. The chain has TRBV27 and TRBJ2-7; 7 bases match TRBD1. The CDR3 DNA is TGTGCCAGCAGCCATTTACGCACCGACAGGGTCTACGAGCAGTACTTC. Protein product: CASSHLRTDRVYEQYF.